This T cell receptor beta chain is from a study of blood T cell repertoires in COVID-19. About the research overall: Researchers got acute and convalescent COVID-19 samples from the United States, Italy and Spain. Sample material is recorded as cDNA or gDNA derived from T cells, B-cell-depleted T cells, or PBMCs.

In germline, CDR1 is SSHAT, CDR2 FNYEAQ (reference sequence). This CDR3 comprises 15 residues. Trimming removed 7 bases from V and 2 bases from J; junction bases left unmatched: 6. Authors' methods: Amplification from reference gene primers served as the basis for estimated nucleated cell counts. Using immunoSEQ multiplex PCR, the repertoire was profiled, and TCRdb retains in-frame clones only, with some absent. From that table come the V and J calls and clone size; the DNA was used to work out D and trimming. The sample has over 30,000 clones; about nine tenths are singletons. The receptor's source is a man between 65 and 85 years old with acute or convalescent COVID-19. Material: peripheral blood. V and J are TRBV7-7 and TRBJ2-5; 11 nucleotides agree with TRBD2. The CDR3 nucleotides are TGTGCCAGCACAGTAGCGGGAGGGAAACAAGAGACCCAGTACTTC. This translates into CASTVAGGKQETQYF.